The 7 T cell receptor beta chains below were found in one sample sequenced in a study of OX40 agonist ivuxolimab in advanced cancers. Profiled with immunoSEQ multiplex PCR; TCRdb holds only in-frame clones, not every one. The sample has about 70,000 clones, around 80% seen once. Here the sequenced sample was CD4+ or CD8+ T cells sorted from blood, taken in a trial of the OX40 agonist ivuxolimab. The origin of the receptors is an adult with an advanced solid tumor such as melanoma, head and neck, liver or kidney cancer.

J is TRBJ1-1 and V is TRBV15; D remains unclear. The V gene lost 1 base and the J gene lost 13 bases, with 16 bases spanning the gap. This CDR3 has 13 residues. From germline, CDR1 is LNHNV and CDR2 YYDKDF (reference sequence). The CDR3 DNA sequence: TGTGCCACCAGCAGAGTCCTCGGGAGGATGGGTTTCTTT. Translation gives CATSRVLGRMGFF.

The V and J genes are TRBV6-6 and TRBJ1-5; a weak D match, TRBD1 (5 bases). The CDR3 length is 13 residues. Germline V CDR1 and CDR2: MNHNY, SVGAGI (reference sequence). Trimming took off 7 bases at V and 6 bases at J, with 13 bases between the two ends. CDR3 bases: TGTGCCAGCACACACGGGGGGAGTCAGCCCCAGCATTTT. It yields the protein CASTHGGSQPQHF.

This clone was picked up a small number of times. V is TRBV5-1 and J is TRBJ1-4; no clear D gene. Germline CDR1 SGHRS, CDR2 YFSETQ. Trimming removed 3 bases at V and 8 bases at J, with 11 bases between. CDR3 length: 13 residues. CDR3 loop: CASSWTPEEKLFF. The CDR3 bases are TGCGCCAGCAGCTGGACCCCTGAAGAAAAACTGTTTTTT.

V is TRBV15 and J is TRBJ2-1; perhaps TRBD1 as D (6 bases). V was cut by 4 bases and J by 3 bases, with 16 bases left in between. The CDR3 has 16 residues. Germline V gene sequence: CDR1 LNHNV, CDR2 YYDKDF (reference sequence). The CDR3 loop is CATSKWDTYFYNEQFF. The CDR3 nucleotides are TGTGCCACCAGCAAATGGGACACATATTTCTACAATGAGCAGTTCTTC.

This chain joins TRBV2 and TRBJ1-1; weak D call: TRBD1 (5 bases). There are 14 residues in the CDR3. V lost 6 bases to trimming and J lost 0 bases, with 11 bases between them. Looked up from germline, CDR1 is SNHLY and CDR2 is FYNNEI. The CDR3 loop reads CASRGAGLNTEAFF. CDR3 bases: TGTGCCAGCAGAGGGGCAGGGCTGAACACTGAAGCTTTCTTT.

This chain links TRBV28 with TRBJ1-1, with 8 bases matching TRBD1. Germline V gene data show CDR1 as MDHEN and CDR2 as SYDVKM. The CDR3 extends over 14 amino acids. V was clipped by 5 bases and J by 7 bases; unmatched bases: 9. In nucleotides, the CDR3 is TGTGCCAGCAGTCTTTTTCAGGGGGCGGGTGAAGCTTTCTTT. As protein: CASSLFQGAGEAFF.

CDR3 sequence reads: CASKARQGYYEQYF. CDR3 sequence (DNA): TGTGCCAGCAAGGCGAGACAGGGGTACTACGAGCAGTACTTC. The V call is TRBV28, the J call TRBJ2-7, with 8 bases aligning to TRBD1. There are 14 residues in the CDR3. Unmatched junction bases numbered 8, after V lost 7 bases and J lost 3 bases. Germline CDR1 MDHEN, CDR2 SYDVKM.